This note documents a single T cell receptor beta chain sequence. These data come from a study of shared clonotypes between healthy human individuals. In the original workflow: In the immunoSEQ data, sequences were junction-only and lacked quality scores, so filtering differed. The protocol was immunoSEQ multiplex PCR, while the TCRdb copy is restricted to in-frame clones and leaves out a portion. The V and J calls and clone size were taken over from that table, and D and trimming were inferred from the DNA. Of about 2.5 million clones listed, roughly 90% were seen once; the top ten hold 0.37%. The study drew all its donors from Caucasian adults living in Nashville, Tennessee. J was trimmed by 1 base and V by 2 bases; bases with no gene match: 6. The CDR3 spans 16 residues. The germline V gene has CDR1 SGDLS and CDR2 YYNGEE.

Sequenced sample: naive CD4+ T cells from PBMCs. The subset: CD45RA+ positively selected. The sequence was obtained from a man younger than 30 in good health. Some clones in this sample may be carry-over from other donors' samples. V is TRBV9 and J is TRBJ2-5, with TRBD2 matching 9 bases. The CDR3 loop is CASSVSLAGLQETQYF. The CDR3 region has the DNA TGTGCCAGCAGCGTCTCGCTAGCGGGGCTCCAAGAGACCCAGTACTTC.